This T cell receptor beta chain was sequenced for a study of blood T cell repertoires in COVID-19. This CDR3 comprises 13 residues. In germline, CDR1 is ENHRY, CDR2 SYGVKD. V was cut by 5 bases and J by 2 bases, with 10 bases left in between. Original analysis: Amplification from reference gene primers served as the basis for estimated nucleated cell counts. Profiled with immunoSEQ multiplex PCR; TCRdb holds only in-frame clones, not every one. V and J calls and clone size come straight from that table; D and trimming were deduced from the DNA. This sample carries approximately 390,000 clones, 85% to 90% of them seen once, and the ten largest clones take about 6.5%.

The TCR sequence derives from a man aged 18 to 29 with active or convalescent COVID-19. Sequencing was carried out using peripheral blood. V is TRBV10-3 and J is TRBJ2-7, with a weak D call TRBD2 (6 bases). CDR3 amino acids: CAISSSDPYEQYF. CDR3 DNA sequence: TGTGCCATCAGTTCTAGCGACCCCTACGAGCAGTACTTC.